What follows describes a single TCR beta chain. At one end, the junction sequence differs from germline, possibly due to a read error. These data belong to a study of blood T cell repertoires in COVID-19. In the study overall: Samples representing acute and convalescent COVID-19 were sourced from the United States, Italy and Spain. Sample material is recorded as cDNA or gDNA derived from T cells, B-cell-depleted T cells, or PBMCs.

Authors' data handling: Amplification of reference gene primers was used by the study to estimate nucleated cell counts. Produced via immunoSEQ multiplex PCR; TCRdb's table is partial and in-frame only. V, J and clone size reflect that table, while D and trimming were determined from the DNA. Of roughly 230,000 clones in the sample, approximately 86% were seen once. The CDR3 is 13 residues long. The germline CDR1 and CDR2 sequences are SGDLS and YYNGEE. The TCR was taken from a human donor in a cohort sampled during active COVID-19. The rearrangement uses TRBV9 and TRBJ2-2; tentative D call: TRBD2 (7 bases). Sequences were obtained from peripheral blood. The CDR3 region has the DNA TGTGCGAGCACGGCGGGGGCCACCGGGGAGCTGTTTTTT. This codes for CASTAGATGELFF.